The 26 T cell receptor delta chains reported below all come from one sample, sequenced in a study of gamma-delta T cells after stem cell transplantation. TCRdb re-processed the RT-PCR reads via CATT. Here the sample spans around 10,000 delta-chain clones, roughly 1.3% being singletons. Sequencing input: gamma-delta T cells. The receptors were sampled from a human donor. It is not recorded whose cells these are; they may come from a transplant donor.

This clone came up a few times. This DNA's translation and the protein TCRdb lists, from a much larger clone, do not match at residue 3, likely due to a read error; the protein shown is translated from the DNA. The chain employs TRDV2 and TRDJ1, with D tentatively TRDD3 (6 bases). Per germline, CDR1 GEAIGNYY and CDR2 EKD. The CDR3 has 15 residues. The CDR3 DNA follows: TGTGCCCGTGACACGCTAAGCCGGGGGAACGATAAACTCATCTTT. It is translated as CARDTLSRGNDKLIF.

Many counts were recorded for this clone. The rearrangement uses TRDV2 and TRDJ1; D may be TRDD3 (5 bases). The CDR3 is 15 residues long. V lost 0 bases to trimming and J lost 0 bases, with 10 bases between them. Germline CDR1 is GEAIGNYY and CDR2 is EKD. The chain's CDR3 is CACDTVWEHTDKLIF. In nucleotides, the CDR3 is TGTGCCTGTGACACCGTCTGGGAACACACCGATAAACTCATCTTT.

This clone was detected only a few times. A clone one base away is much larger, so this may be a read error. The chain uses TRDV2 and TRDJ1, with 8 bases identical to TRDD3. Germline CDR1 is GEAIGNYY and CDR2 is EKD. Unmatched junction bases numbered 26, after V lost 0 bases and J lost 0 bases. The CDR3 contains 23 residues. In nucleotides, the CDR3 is TGTGCCTGTGACACCGTAAGTCCTACGATGAGTGAGGGGGATAACCAGTACACCGATAAACTCATCTTT. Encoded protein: CACDTVSPTMSEGDNQYTDKLIF.

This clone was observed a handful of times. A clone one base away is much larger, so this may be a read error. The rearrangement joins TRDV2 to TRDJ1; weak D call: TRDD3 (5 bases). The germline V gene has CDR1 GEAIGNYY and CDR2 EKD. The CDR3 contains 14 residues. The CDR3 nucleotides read TGTGCCTGTGGCACCGTTGGGGACAACGATAAACTCATCTTT. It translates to CACGTVGDNDKLIF.

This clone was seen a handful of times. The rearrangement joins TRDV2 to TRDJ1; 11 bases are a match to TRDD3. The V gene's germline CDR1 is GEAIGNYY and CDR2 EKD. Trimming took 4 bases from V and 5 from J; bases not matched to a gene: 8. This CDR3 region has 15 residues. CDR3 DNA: TGTGCCTGTGAACCCCTACTGGGGGATAAGGATAAACTCATCTTT. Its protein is CACEPLLGDKDKLIF.

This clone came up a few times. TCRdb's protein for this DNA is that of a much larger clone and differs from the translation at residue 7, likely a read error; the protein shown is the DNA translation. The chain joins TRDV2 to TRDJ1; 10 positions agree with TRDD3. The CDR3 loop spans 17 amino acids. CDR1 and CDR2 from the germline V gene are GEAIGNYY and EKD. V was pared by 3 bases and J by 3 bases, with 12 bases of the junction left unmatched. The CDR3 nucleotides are TGTGCCTGTGACCCCCTACCGGGGGATACGGGATCCGATAAACTCATCTTT. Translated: CACDPLPGDTGSDKLIF.

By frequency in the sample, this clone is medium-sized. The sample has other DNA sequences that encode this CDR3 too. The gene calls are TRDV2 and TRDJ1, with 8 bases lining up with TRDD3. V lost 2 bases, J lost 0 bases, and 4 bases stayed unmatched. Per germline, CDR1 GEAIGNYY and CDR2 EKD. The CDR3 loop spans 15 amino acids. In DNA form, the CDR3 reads TGTGCCTGTGACATACTGGGGGGCTACACCGATAAACTCATCTTT. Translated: CACDILGGYTDKLIF.

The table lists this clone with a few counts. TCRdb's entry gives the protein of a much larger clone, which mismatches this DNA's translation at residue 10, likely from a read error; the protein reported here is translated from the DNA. CDR3 nucleotides: TGTGCCTGTGACCCGCTAACTGGGGGGGTACGCGGGCTAAAACTCATCTTT. The encoded protein is CACDPLTGGVRGLKLIF. V and J are TRDV2 and TRDJ1, with 8 bases that match TRDD3. The ends lost 3 bases at V and 8 bases at J; junction bases unmatched: 19. Germline values: CDR1 GEAIGNYY, CDR2 EKD. This CDR3 has 17 residues.

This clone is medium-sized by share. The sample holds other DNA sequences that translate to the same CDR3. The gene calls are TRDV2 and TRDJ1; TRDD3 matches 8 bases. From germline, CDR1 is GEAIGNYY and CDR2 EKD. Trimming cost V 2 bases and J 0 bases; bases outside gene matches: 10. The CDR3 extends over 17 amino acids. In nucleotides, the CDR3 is TGTGCCTGTGACAACATGGGGGATCCAAATTACACCGATAAACTCATCTTT. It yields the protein CACDNMGDPNYTDKLIF.

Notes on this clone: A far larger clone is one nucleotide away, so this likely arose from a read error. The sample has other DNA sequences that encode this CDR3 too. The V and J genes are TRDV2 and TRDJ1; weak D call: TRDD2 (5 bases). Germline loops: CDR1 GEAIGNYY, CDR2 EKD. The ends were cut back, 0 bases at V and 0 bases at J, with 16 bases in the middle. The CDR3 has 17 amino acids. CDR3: CACDTVQSASNTDKLIF. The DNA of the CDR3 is TGTGCCTGTGACACCGTACAGTCTGCTTCCAACACCGATAAACTCATCTTT.

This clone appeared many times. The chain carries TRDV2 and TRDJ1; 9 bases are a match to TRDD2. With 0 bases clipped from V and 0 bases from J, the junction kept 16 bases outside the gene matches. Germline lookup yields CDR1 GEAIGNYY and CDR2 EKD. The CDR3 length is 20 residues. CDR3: CACDTVLPTVLAGDTDKLIF. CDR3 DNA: TGTGCCTGTGACACCGTCCTTCCTACGGTACTGGCGGGAGACACCGATAAACTCATCTTT.

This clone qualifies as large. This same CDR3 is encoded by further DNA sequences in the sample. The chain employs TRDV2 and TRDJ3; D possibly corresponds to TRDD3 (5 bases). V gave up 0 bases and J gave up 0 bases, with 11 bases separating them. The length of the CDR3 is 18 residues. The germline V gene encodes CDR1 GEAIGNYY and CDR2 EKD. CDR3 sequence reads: CACDTAGTHSWDTRQMFF. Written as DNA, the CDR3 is TGTGCCTGTGACACCGCGGGGACTCACTCCTGGGACACCCGACAGATGTTTTTC.

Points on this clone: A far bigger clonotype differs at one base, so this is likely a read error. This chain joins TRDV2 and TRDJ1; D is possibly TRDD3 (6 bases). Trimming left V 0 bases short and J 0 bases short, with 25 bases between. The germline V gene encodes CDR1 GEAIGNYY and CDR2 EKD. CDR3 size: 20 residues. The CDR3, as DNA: TGTGCCTGTGACACCGTCGACGGCCGTACTGGGACACCTTACACCGATAAACTCATCTTT. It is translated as CACDTVDGRTGTPYTDKLIF.

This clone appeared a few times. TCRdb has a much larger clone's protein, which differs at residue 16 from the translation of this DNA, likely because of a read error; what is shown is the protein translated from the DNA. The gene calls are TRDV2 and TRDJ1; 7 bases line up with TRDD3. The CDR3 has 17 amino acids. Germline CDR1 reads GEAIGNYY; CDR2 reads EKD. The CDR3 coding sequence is TGTGCCTGTGACACCGTGGATACGGAACCCGACAGGGATAAACTCACCTTT. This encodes CACDTVDTEPDRDKLTF.

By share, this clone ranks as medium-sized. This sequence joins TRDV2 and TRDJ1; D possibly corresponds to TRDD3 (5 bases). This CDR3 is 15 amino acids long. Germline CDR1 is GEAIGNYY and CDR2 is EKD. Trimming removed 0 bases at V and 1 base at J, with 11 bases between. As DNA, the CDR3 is TGTGCCTGTGACACCGTGGGGTTAGGCACCGATAAACTCATCTTT. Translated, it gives CACDTVGLGTDKLIF.

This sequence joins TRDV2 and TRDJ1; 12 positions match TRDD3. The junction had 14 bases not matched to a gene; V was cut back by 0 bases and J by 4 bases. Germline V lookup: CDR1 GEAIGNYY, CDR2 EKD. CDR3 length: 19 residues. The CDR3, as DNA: TGTGCCTGTGACACCGCAGAGCTGGGGGATACGCAAACGAACGATAAACTCATCTTT. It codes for CACDTAELGDTQTNDKLIF.

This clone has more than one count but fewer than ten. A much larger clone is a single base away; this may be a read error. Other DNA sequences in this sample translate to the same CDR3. The CDR3: CACDTVTGGYARTGKLIF. For the CDR3, the DNA is TGTGCCTGTGACACCGTAACTGGAGGATACGCCCGAACGGGTAAACTCATCTTT. J is TRDJ1 and V is TRDV2; 7 bases align to TRDD3. Germline V gives CDR1 GEAIGNYY, CDR2 EKD. This CDR3 comprises 18 residues. The J segment lost 7 bases and the V segment lost 0 bases, leaving 19 bases of the junction unmatched.

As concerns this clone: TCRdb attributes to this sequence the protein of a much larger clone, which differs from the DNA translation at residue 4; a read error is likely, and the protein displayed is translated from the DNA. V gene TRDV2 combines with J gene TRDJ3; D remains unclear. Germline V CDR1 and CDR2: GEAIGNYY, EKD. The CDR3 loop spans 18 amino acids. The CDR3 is CACGTVRSRDWDTRQMFF. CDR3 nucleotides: TGTGCCTGTGGCACCGTGCGGAGTAGGGACTGGGACACCCGACAGATGTTTTTC.

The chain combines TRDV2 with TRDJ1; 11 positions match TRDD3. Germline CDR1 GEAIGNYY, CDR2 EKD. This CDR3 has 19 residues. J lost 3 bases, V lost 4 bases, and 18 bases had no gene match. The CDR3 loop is CACDLLLAGGYPTADKLIF. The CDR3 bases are TGTGCCTGTGATCTTCTACTGGCTGGGGGATACCCTACTGCCGATAAACTCATCTTT.

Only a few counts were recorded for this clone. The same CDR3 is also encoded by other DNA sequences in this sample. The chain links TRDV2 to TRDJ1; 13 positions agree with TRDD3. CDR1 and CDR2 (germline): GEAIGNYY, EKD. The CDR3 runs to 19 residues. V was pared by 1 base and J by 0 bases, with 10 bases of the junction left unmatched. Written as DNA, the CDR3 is TGTGCCTGTGACACTCTACTGGGGGATACGCGGGGTAACACCGATAAACTCATCTTT. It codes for CACDTLLGDTRGNTDKLIF.

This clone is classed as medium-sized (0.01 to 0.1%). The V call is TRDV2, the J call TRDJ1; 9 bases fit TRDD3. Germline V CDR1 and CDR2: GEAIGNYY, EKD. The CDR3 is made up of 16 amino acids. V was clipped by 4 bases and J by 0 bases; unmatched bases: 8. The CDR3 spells CACEALGDSNTDKLIF. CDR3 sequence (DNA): TGTGCCTGTGAAGCTCTGGGGGATTCAAACACCGATAAACTCATCTTT.

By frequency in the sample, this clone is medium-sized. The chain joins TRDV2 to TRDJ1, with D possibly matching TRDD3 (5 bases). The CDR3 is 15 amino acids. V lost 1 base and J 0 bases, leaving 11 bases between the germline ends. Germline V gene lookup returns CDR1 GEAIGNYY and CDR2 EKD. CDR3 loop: CACDTMGPNTDKLIF. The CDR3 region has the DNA TGTGCCTGTGACACGATGGGGCCCAACACCGATAAACTCATCTTT.

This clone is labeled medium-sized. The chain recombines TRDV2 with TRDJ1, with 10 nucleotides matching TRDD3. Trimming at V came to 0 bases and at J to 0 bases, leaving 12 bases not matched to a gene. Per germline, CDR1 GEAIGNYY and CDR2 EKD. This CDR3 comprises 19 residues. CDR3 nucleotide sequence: TGTGCCTGTGACACCGTAGTTGGGGGATACACTTCTTACACCGATAAACTCATCTTT. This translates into CACDTVVGGYTSYTDKLIF.

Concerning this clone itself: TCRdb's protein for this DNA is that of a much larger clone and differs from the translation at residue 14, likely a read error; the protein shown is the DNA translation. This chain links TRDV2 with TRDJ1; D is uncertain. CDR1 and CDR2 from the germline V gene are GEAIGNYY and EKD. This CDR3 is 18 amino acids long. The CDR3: CACDTLNDGTEYTYKLIF. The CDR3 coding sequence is TGTGCCTGTGACACCTTAAATGACGGGACCGAGTACACCTATAAACTCATCTTT.

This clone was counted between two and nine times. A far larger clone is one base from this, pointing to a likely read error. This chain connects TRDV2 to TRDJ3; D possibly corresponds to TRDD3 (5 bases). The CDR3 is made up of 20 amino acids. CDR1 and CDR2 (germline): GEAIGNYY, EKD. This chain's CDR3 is CAYDRILEDPSSWDTRQMFF. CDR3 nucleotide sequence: TGTGCCTATGACCGCATACTGGAGGATCCCAGCTCCTGGGACACCCGACAGATGTTTTTC.

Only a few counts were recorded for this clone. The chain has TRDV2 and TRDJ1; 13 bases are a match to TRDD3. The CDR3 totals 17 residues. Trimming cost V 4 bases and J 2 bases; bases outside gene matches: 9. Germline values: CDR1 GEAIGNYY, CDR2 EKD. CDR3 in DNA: TGTGCCTGTGATAGACTGGGGGATACGGCGTGGACCGATAAACTCATCTTT. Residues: CACDRLGDTAWTDKLIF.